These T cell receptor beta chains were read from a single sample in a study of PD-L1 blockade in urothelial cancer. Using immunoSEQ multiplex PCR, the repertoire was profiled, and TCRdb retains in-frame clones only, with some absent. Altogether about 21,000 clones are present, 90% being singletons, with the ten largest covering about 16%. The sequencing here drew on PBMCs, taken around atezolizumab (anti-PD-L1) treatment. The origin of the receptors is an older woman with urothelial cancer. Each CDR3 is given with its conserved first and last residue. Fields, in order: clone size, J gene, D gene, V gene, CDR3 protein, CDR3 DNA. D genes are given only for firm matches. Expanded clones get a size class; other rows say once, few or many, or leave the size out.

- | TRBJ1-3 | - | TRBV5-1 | CASSPRRGGNTIYF | TGCGCCAGCAGCCCGAGGCGAGGGGGAAACACCATATATTTT
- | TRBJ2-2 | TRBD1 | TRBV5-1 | CASSPDRQVTGELFF | TGCGCCAGCAGCCCGGACAGGCAGGTCACCGGGGAGCTGTTTTTT
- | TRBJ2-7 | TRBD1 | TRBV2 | CASHRDRVSYEQYF | TGTGCCAGTCACCGGGACAGGGTCTCCTACGAGCAGTACTTC
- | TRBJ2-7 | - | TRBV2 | CASSVPDSAYEQYF | TGTGCCAGCAGTGTTCCGGACAGCGCCTACGAGCAGTACTTC
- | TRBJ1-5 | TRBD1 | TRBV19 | CASTTRDSYSNQPQHF | TGTGCCAGTACCACCCGGGACAGCTATAGCAATCAGCCCCAGCATTTT
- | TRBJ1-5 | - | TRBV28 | CASRFGGSGNQPQHF | TGTGCCAGCAGGTTCGGTGGTTCGGGCAATCAGCCCCAGCATTTT
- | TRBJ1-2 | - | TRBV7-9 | CASSLSGHQGIDGYTF | TGTGCCAGCAGCTTAAGTGGACATCAGGGGATTGATGGCTACACCTTC
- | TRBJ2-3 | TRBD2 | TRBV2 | CASSYTSGLLTDTQYF | TGTGCCAGCAGTTATACTAGCGGCCTCCTCACAGATACGCAGTATTTT
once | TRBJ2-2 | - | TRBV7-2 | CASSHGRTPGELFF | TGTGCCAGCAGCCACGGCAGGACTCCTGGGGAGCTGTTTTTT
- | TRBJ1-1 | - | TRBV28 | CASTRQSAEAFF | TGTGCCAGCACCCGCCAAAGCGCTGAAGCTTTCTTT
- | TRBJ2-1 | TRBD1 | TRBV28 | CASSFGDRGGRQFF | TGTGCCAGCAGTTTCGGGGACAGGGGAGGTCGGCAGTTCTTC
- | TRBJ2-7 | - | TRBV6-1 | CASMETRAGEQYF | TGTGCCAGCATGGAGACGAGGGCGGGCGAGCAGTACTTC
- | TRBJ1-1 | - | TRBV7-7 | CASSPRVDTEAFF | TGTGCCAGCAGCCCACGGGTGGACACTGAAGCTTTCTTT
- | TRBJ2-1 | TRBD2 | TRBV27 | CASGRREPYNEQFF | TGTGCCAGCGGCCGGCGGGAGCCTTACAATGAGCAGTTCTTC
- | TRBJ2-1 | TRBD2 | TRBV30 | CAWSGLAGGEQFF | TGTGCCTGGTCGGGACTAGCGGGAGGAGAGCAGTTCTTC
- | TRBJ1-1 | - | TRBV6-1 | CASTRDKSYTEAFF | TGTGCCAGCACCCGGGACAAGAGTTACACTGAAGCTTTCTTT
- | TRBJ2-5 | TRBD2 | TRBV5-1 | CASSSSGRAEETQYF | TGCGCCAGCAGCTCTAGCGGGAGGGCCGAGGAGACCCAGTACTTC
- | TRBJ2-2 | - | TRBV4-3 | CASSPPGSGGFTGELFF | TGCGCCAGCAGCCCCCCCGGGAGCGGAGGATTCACCGGGGAGCTGTTTTTT
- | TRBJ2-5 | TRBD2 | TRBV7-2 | CASSLAVSGRAGETQYF | TGTGCCAGCAGCTTAGCCGTTAGCGGGAGGGCCGGTGAGACCCAGTACTTC
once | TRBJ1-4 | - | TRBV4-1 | CASSQALSEKLFF | TGCGCCAGCAGCCAGGCCCTCTCGGAAAAACTGTTTTTT
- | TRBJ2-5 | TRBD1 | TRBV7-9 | CASSLTGQSKETQYF | TGTGCCAGCAGCTTAACGGGACAGTCCAAGGAGACCCAGTACTTC
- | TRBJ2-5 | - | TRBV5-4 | CASSLVGVPGEQYF | TGTGCCAGCAGCTTGGTGGGCGTTCCTGGGGAGCAGTACTTC
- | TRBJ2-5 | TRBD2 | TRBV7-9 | CASSPYPAGEQETQYF | TGTGCCAGCAGCCCCTACCCAGCGGGAGAACAAGAGACCCAGTACTTC
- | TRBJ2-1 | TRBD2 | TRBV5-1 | CASSLGGGYDYNEQFF | TGCGCCAGCAGCCTGGGGGGGGGTTATGACTACAATGAGCAGTTCTTC
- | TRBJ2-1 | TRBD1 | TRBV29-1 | CSVTNRQGAINEQFF | TGCAGCGTTACGAATAGACAGGGGGCTATCAATGAGCAGTTCTTC
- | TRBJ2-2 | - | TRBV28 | CASSPGSEGELFF | TGTGCCAGCAGTCCCGGGAGTGAGGGGGAGCTGTTTTTT
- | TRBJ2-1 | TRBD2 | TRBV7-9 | CASSFASGYNEQFF | TGTGCCAGCAGCTTCGCTAGCGGGTACAATGAGCAGTTCTTC
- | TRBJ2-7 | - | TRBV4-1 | CASSQQPTGTYEQYF | TGCGCCAGCAGCCAACAGCCGACAGGAACCTACGAGCAGTACTTC
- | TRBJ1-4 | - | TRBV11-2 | CASSSRVSESNEKLFF | TGTGCCAGCAGCTCGAGGGTCAGCGAATCTAATGAAAAACTGTTTTTT
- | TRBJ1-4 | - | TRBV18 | CASSPFRQGTTNEKLFF | TGTGCCAGCTCACCTTTTCGGCAGGGGACAACTAATGAAAAACTGTTTTTT
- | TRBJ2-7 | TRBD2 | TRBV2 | CAILLAAGGEQYF | TGTGCCATACTACTAGCGGCCGGGGGGGAGCAGTACTTC
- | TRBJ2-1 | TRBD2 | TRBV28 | CASSSWTSGRFNEQFF | TGTGCCAGCAGCTCGTGGACTAGCGGGAGGTTCAATGAGCAGTTCTTC
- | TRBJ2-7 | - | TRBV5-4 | CASSNRELTAEQYF | TGTGCCAGCAGCAACAGGGAATTAACGGCCGAGCAGTACTTC
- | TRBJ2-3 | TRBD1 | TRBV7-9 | CASSSPFPDRGNADTQYF | TGTGCCAGCAGCTCTCCCTTCCCAGACAGGGGGAATGCAGATACGCAGTATTTT
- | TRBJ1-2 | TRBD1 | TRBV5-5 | CASSLVAPGGRRSYGYTF | TGTGCCAGCAGCTTGGTGGCGCCAGGGGGCCGGAGATCCTATGGCTACACCTTC
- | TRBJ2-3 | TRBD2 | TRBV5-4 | CASSLFTGGTSTDTQYF | TGTGCCAGCAGCTTGTTCACGGGAGGGACCTCTACAGATACGCAGTATTTT
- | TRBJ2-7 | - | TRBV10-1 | CASSEDAVSYEQYF | TGCGCCAGCAGTGAGGATGCGGTTTCCTACGAGCAGTACTTC
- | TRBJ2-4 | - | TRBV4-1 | CASSAGKNIQYF | TGCGCCAGCAGTGCCGGGAAAAACATTCAGTACTTC
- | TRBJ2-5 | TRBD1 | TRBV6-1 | CASSGGDRGRETQYF | TGTGCCAGCAGTGGTGGGGACAGGGGCCGAGAGACCCAGTACTTC
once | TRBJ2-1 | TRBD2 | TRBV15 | CATSRAGRVLGGNEQFF | TGTGCCACCAGCAGAGCGGGGAGGGTCCTCGGCGGGAATGAGCAGTTCTTC
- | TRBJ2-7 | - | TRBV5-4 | CASSLIGYEQYF | TGTGCCAGCAGCTTGATCGGCTACGAGCAGTACTTC
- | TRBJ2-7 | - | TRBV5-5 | CASRSVGRSYEQYF | TGTGCCAGCAGGTCTGTAGGGAGATCCTACGAGCAGTACTTC